This note documents a single T cell receptor (beta chain) sequence. Its target is unknown. The sample belongs to a study of beta chain features in type 1 diabetes. Points from the study as a whole: The study found that naive, central memory and Treg TCRB repertoires appeared more similar in patients than in healthy donors.

Reverse transcribing all isolated RNA meant expressed TCRB transcripts were sequenced. Repertoires were generated with immunoSEQ multiplex PCR, while TCRdb's copy carries only in-frame clones and drops some. The sample carries 250,000 to 350,000 clones, 11% to 15% recorded once. The sequencing input was central memory CD4+ T cells from blood. The clonotype was recovered from a man aged 25 to 45 in good health.

The CDR3: CASKPSGVQETQYF. CDR3 nucleotides: TGTGCCAGCAAGCCCTCGGGGGTGCAGGAGACCCAGTACTTC. The chain employs TRBV6-5 and TRBJ2-5; D is perhaps TRBD2 (6 bases). This CDR3 has 14 amino acids. V was cut by 7 bases and J by 5 bases, with 17 bases left in between. CDR1 is MNHEY, CDR2 SVGAGI, per germline.